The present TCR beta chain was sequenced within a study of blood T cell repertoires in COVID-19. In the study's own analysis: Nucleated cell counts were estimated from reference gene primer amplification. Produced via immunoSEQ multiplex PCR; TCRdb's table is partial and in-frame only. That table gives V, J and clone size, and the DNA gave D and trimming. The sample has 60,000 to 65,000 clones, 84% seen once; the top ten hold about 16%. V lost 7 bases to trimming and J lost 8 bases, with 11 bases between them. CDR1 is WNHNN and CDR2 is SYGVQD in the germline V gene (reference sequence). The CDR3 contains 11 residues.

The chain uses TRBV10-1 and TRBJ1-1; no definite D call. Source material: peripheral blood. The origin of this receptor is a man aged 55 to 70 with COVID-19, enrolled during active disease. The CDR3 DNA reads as TGCGCCAGCATTACTAGATTCGAAGCTTTCTTT. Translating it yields CASITRFEAFF.